Shown below are 14 T cell receptor beta chains from a single sample sequenced in a study of CD8 T cells in ankylosing spondylitis. General study points: Among TCR beta sequences, a motif of eight or nine highly homologous variants appeared characteristic of ankylosing spondylitis blood.

Their antigens remain unidentified. TCRdb re-called the 5' RACE reads through MiXCR, storing one row per CDR3 protein. This table has about 460,000 distinct CDR3 sequences, about 5.2% appearing once. The sample comprised blood, either unsorted or a sorted T cell fraction (not recorded which). Source of these receptors: a male donor with ankylosing spondylitis.

In its sample, this clonotype was seen many times. The chain employs TRBV2 and TRBJ2-1, with D perhaps matching TRBD1 (6 bases). Germline loops: CDR1 SNHLY, CDR2 FYNNEI. The V gene lost 9 bases and the J gene lost 5 bases, with 17 bases spanning the gap. This CDR3 is built from 14 residues. The CDR3 coding sequence is TGTGCCAGTGAATCAGGGGTCAGTAACAATGAGCAGTTCTTC. This encodes CASESGVSNNEQFF.

This clonotype was counted many times. The V and J genes are TRBV5-1 and TRBJ2-5, with 9 bases aligning to TRBD1. V was pared by 3 bases and J by 5 bases, with 14 bases of the junction left unmatched. The CDR3 extends over 17 amino acids. In germline, CDR1 is SGHRS, CDR2 YFSETQ. CDR3 DNA: TGCGCCAGCAGCTCGAATGACAGGGGGATCAGAGAGGAGACCCAGTACTTC. Its protein is CASSSNDRGIREETQYF.

This clonotype was recorded many times. This chain links TRBV5-1 with TRBJ2-6; D gene unclear. Looked up from germline, CDR1 is SGHRS and CDR2 is YFSETQ. CDR3 length: 14 amino acids. Trimming took off 3 bases at V and 0 bases at J, with 4 bases between the two ends. CDR3 amino acids: CASSSSSGANVLTF. CDR3 nucleotide sequence: TGCGCCAGCAGCTCCAGCTCTGGGGCCAACGTCCTGACTTTC.

The table lists this clonotype with many counts. This chain uses TRBV15 with TRBJ1-1, with a weak D call TRBD1 (5 bases). V lost 4 bases, J lost 4 bases, and 13 bases lay in between. The CDR3 is 14 residues long. Germline lookup yields CDR1 LNHNV and CDR2 YYDKDF (reference sequence). In nucleotides, the CDR3 is TGTGCCACCAGCATATTCCGGAGGGGCACTGAAGCTTTCTTT. As protein: CATSIFRRGTEAFF. The full variable domain, its missing parts supplied by reference TRBV15 and TRBJ1-1, is DAMVIQNPRYQVTQFGKPVTLSCSQTLNHNVMYWYQQKSSQAPKLLFHYYDKDFNNEADTPDNFQSRRPNTSFCFLDIRSPGLGDTAMYLCATSIFRRGTEAFFGQGTRLTVV.

This clonotype showed up many times. V and J are TRBV10-3 and TRBJ1-1, with 9 bases lining up with TRBD1. CDR1 is ENHRY and CDR2 is SYGVKD in the germline V gene. This CDR3 spans 13 amino acids. Trimming took 6 bases from V and 1 from J; bases not matched to a gene: 0. CDR3 residues: CAIRDRGNTEAFF. The DNA for the CDR3 is TGTGCCATCAGGGACAGGGGGAACACTGAAGCTTTCTTT.

The sample holds many counts of this clonotype. The rearrangement links TRBV6-5 to TRBJ1-6, with D hard to call. Looked up from germline, CDR1 is MNHEY and CDR2 is SVGAGI. This CDR3 comprises 13 residues. V was clipped by 0 bases and J by 10 bases, with 7 bases between them. The CDR3 sequence: CASSYSLLSPLHF. The CDR3 DNA is TGTGCCAGCAGTTACTCGCTACTATCACCCCTCCACTTT.

In this sample, this clonotype turned up many times. The chain employs TRBV7-2 and TRBJ2-1; TRBD2 aligns across 12 bases. Unmatched junction bases numbered 7, after V lost 4 bases and J lost 9 bases. CDR3 size: 15 residues. Looked up from germline, CDR1 is SGHTA and CDR2 is FQGNSA. The CDR3 DNA follows: TGTGCCAGCAGCTCAGGACTAGCGGGAAGGGGTGAGCAGTTCTTC. It is translated as CASSSGLAGRGEQFF.

This clonotype was counted many times. The chain joins TRBV29-1 to TRBJ2-7; 9 nucleotides line up with TRBD1. V shed 0 bases, J shed 4 bases, and the junction held 1 base outside the gene matches. This CDR3 comprises 13 residues. The germline V gene has CDR1 SQVTM and CDR2 ANQGSEA. CDR3 protein: CSVEEGTGYEQYF. CDR3 nucleotide sequence: TGCAGCGTTGAAGAAGGGACAGGGTACGAGCAGTACTTC.

This clonotype was picked up many times. One end of the junction varies from germline; a read error may be responsible. The chain links TRBV20-1 to TRBJ1-1, with D maybe TRBD1 (6 bases). From germline, CDR1 is DFQATT and CDR2 SNEGSKA (reference sequence). The CDR3 consists of 19 residues. The chain's CDR3 is CSARDLFGFQGTLNAEAFF. DNA for the CDR3: TGCAGTGCTAGAGATCTCTTCGGGTTTCAGGGGACCCTGAACGCTGAAGCTTTCTTT.

Many counts were recorded for this clonotype. The chain joins TRBV4-3 to TRBJ2-1; no reliable D call. CDR1 and CDR2 (germline): LGHNA, YSLEER. Trimming pared 0 bases from V and 8 bases from J, leaving 17 bases between. The length of the CDR3 is 16 residues. CDR3 bases: TGCGCCAGCAGCCAAGAGTTCCAGCCCTGGAGCGATGAGCAGTTCTTC. The encoded protein is CASSQEFQPWSDEQFF.

This clonotype was counted many times. This rearrangement joins TRBV7-2 to TRBJ2-5; a possible D gene is TRBD2 (6 bases). Between the trimmed V and J ends, which lost 0 bases and 1 base, there was a span of 9 bases. The germline V gene encodes CDR1 SGHTA and CDR2 FQGNSA. This CDR3 is built from 15 residues. CDR3 residues: CASSLAGGAQETQYF. The CDR3, as DNA: TGTGCCAGCAGCTTAGCTGGAGGGGCCCAAGAGACCCAGTACTTC.

The chain links TRBV18 to TRBJ2-7; D tentatively reads TRBD1 or TRBD2 (5 bases each). Trimming took off 4 bases at V and 3 bases at J, with 16 bases between the two ends. The CDR3 runs to 15 residues. Per the germline V gene, CDR1 is KGHSH and CDR2 is LQKENI. The CDR3 here is CASSLTGTLYYEQYF. CDR3 nucleotide sequence: TGTGCCAGCTCACTTACCGGGACGCTCTACTACGAGCAGTACTTC.

This clonotype was seen a handful of times. This sequence joins TRBV2 and TRBJ2-5; D might be TRBD2 (6 bases). Trimming removed 8 bases from V and 3 bases from J, with 13 bases in between. The CDR3 has 13 amino acids. Germline lookup yields CDR1 SNHLY and CDR2 FYNNEI. The CDR3 region has the DNA TGTGCCAGCTTGGGACTCGCCAAAGAGACCCAGTACTTC. Its protein product is CASLGLAKETQYF.

This clonotype was recorded many times. V is TRBV29-1 and J is TRBJ1-1; D gene unclear. The CDR3 sequence is 13 residues long. Germline assignment: CDR1 SQVTM and CDR2 ANQGSEA. V was clipped by 4 bases and J by 0 bases, with 9 bases between them. CDR3 sequence reads: CSVVSAMNTEAFF. CDR3 nucleotide sequence: TGCAGCGTTGTAAGTGCTATGAACACTGAAGCTTTCTTT.